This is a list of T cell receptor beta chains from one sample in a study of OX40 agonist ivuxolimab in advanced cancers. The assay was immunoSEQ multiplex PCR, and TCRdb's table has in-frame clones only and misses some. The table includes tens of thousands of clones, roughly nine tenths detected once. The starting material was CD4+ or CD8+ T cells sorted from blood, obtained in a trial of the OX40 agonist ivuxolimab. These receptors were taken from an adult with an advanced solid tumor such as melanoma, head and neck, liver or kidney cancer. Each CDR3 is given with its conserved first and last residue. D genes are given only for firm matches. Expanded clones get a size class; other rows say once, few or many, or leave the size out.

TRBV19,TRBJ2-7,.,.,TGTGCCAGTAGTACTGGGCCTGGCGGGGAGCAGTACTTC,CASSTGPGGEQYF
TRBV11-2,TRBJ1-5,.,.,TGTGCCAGCAGCTTAGGCAGCAATCAGCCCCAGCATTTT,CASSLGSNQPQHF
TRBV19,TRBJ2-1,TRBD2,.,TGTGCCAGTAGTATAGGAAGGGGAGGGTACAATGAGCAGTTCTTC,CASSIGRGGYNEQFF
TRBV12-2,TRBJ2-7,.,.,TGTGCAAGTCGCTTAGGAACTCAGGGGTGGACCTACGAGCAGTACTTC,CASRLGTQGWTYEQYF
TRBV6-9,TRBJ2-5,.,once,TGTGCCAGCAGTTATTCGGATAGGGGAGAGACCCAGTACTTC,CASSYSDRGETQYF
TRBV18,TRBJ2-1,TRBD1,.,TGTGCCAGCTCACCCGGACAGGACTACAATGAGCAGTTCTTC,CASSPGQDYNEQFF
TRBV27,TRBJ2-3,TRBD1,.,TGTGCCAGCAGTTTACGTTGGGACAGCCAAGATACGCAGTATTTT,CASSLRWDSQDTQYF
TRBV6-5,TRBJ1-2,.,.,TGTGCCAGCAGTTACTCGCCAGTATCCTATGGCTACACCTTC,CASSYSPVSYGYTF
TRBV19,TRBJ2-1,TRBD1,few,TGTGCCAGTAAAGAGGGACAGGGGGCAGGTGAGCAGTTCTTC,CASKEGQGAGEQFF
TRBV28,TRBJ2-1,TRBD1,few,TGTGCCAGCAGTTTAGTGACAGGGTGGGTCGGTGAGCAGTTCTTC,CASSLVTGWVGEQFF
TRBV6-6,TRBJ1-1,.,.,TGTGCCAGCAGGGTGGACACTGAAGCTTTCTTT,CASRVDTEAFF
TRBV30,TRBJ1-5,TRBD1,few,TGTGCCAGCACAGGGGGCTCTGGGAGCAATCAGCCCCAGCATTTT,CASTGGSGSNQPQHF
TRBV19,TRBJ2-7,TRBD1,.,TGTGCCAGACGGACAGGGTGCGAGCAGTACTTC,CARRTGCEQYF
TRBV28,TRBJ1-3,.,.,TGTGCCAGCAGTTCACAGAGCTCTGGAAACACCATATATTTT,CASSSQSSGNTIYF
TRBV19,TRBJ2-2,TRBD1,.,TGTGCCAGTATCAAGACAGGGGTGGACACCGGGGAGCTGTTTTTT,CASIKTGVDTGELFF
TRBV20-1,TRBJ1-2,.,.,TGCAGTGCTACAGACCTTGACAGCTACACCTTC,CSATDLDSYTF
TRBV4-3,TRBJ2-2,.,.,TGCGCCAGCAGCCAAGTTACCAGAGACACCGGGGAGCTGTTTTTT,CASSQVTRDTGELFF
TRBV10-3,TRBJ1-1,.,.,TGTGCCATCAGTGAGTTGGCTCAAGACACTGAAGCTTTCTTT,CAISELAQDTEAFF